This paragraph reports one T cell receptor beta chain. It has no known antigen specificity. No base-level quality is on record; no much larger clone is a single base apart. Inclusion was restricted to participants for whom at least one PBMC sample before ART initiation and at least two post-ART samples were available. Treatment was received in the United States of America by all participants with HIV. Before DNA extraction, cryopreserved samples containing roughly 0.85-11 million PBMC were thawed and washed. At the time of the earliest PBMC sample, participants with HIV were aged between roughly 20 and 60 years. PBMC samples were contributed by each participant from 1-4 timepoints before ART initiation and 2-8 timepoints after ART initiation, with a median of 7 samples. Serial HIV viral load, CD4+ T-cell count, ART history and demographic data were obtained for every participant. A Qiagen kit on a QIAcube was used to extract genomic DNA from unsorted PBMC, with samples processed in batches of 12.

The immunoSEQ hsTCRB v3.0 assay was used at survey level resolution to sequence the TRB variable region. A depth of about 40,000-50,000 T-cell genomes per sample was targeted for TRB sequencing. TRB libraries were pooled and sequenced on an Illumina MiSeq using a v3 150-cycle kit. The paper's processing steps were these. Repertoire analysis ran in R within a reproducible Nextflow workflow covering QC, data transformation and analysis. LymphoSeq2, an R package for exploring AIRR-Seq data, was used to implement custom analyses. After excluding several samples that yielded fewer than 5000 total TRB sequences, under 200 HIV repertoires remained for analysis. Of the roughly 180 retained HIV repertoires, 55 to 60 were collected before and roughly 130 after ART initiation. Repertoires were downsampled to 5000 TRB nucleotide sequences, and summary statistics were averaged over 100 downsampling iterations. Only TRB sequences with CDR3 regions of at least seven amino acids were retained for analysis. Two measures captured diversity: a Shannon entropy-derived clonality score and the Gini coefficient. In the repertoire networks, any two of the top 5000 CDR3 amino acid sequences were linked whenever the two sequences differed by an edit distance of one. For TRB CDR3 amino acid sequences, GLIPH2 was used to predict antigen specificity groups and MHC restriction. To flag known CMV, EBV, HIV or tissue antigen associations, CDR3 amino acid sequences were matched against VDJdb and McPAS-TCR. Pre-ART, post-ART and control groups were compared with Wilcoxon signed-rank tests and Holm-Bonferroni correction. What TCRdb holds here is the immuneACCESS table cut down to in-frame rearrangements. Part of the clones is not present; checked against another copy, under half of the missing clones reflect an unresolved V gene, and the others are unexplained. The V and J calls and clone size are taken from that table; D and trimming were inferred from the DNA. Counted in this sample were 15,000 or so clones; around 80% of them appeared once. 25% to 35% of the sample goes to the ten largest clones.

The CDR3 spans 11 residues, from the cysteine through the phenylalanine. Only the CDR3 DNA is retained, 33 bases long and in frame from the first base. Cut back by 3 bases and 4 bases, the V and J ends lie 7 bases apart. From a lookup of the germline V gene, CDR1 and CDR2 are SQVTM and ANQGSEA. These data come from a study of long-term antiretroviral therapy in people with HIV (dated by TCRdb to about 2022). Some background on the complete study: The earliest samples were collected roughly a decade before the 2015 WHO recommendation for immediate ART, at a time when ART was usually postponed until CD4 counts fell. This retrospective serial study examined whether starting ART and sustained HIV suppression were associated with changes in the composition and diversity of the TRB repertoire in peripheral blood. Of the 25 to 30 participants with HIV, approximately twelve were female. Test extractions of a monoclonal T-cell line alongside 30 to 35 polyclonal samples showed no cross-contamination during QIAcube processing. A total of 150 to 200 cryopreserved PBMC samples came from 25 to 35 adults with confirmed HIV infection and were collected serially over a mean of approximately 6 years (range 1-12). Here is what the overall study found, with its caveats: Because cell numbers in pre-ART samples were limited, unsorted PBMC were profiled instead of sorted CD4+ and CD8+ T cells. The samples span the years 2004 to 2017, and the ART regimens used may be less effective than current regimens. Because PBMC availability was limited, only the TCR beta chain was sequenced, with no alpha chain pairing. Starting ART was linked to a significant rise in TRB diversity, yet even after long-term ART the diversity remained significantly lower than in transplant donor controls. No data were available on ART adherence, viral resistance or therapy changes, limiting inferences about post-ART repertoire changes. Compared with controls, HIV repertoires had narrower CDR3 length ranges, and the network structure pointed to an antigen-experienced repertoire that shifted only slightly toward naive after ART. Expanded TRB clones identified before ART initiation dominated the repertoire across all time points, though the dominance fluctuated and decreased in many PLHIV after ART.

The sample here was unsorted PBMCs, taken 3.1 years after starting antiretroviral therapy. This clonotype was obtained from a middle-aged man with HIV. The chain uses TRBV29-1 and TRBJ2-7; a confident D gene designation cannot be given. The nucleotide sequence is given as TGCAGCGTTGAGGGTTCGTACGAGCAGTACTTC. This sequence encodes CSVEGSYEQYF.